This T cell receptor beta chain was recorded in a study of cytomegalovirus exposure and HLA in healthy donors. General study findings and limits: Later on, an analysis showed TCR association rates differing by HLA locus, with DRB1 the most and HLA-C the fewest. Productive rates of about 87% or about 30% were seen for most TCR beta V segments in an earlier analysis.

About this clone itself: As yet, its antigen is unknown.

The PCR contained 60 Vbeta and 13 Jbeta primers. Clones were read by immunoSEQ multiplex PCR, and TCRdb kept only the in-frame ones, dropping some. The repertoire holds tens of thousands of clones, with 80% to 90% as singletons. CDR1 and CDR2 from the germline V gene are MNHEY and SMNVEV (reference sequence). The junction had 5 bases not matched to a gene; V was cut back by 4 bases and J by 2 bases. This CDR3 has 16 residues. The V call is TRBV27, the J call TRBJ2-6, with 7 bases matching TRBD1. The sample comprised PBMCs. The source of this sequence is a human donor in good health. CDR3 DNA sequence: TGTGCCAGCAGTTGGGCCCAGGGGGCTGGGGCCAACGTCCTGACTTTC. Its protein is CASSWAQGAGANVLTF.